This is a list of T cell receptor beta chains from one sample in a study of T cell responses to AZD1222 COVID-19 vaccine. This table comes from immunoSEQ multiplex PCR, and its TCRdb copy is limited to in-frame clones, with some not included. Among about 200,000 clones, roughly nine tenths were seen once, and the ten largest hold roughly 4%. Sequencing used peripheral blood, obtained 28 days after the second dose of the MenACWY control vaccine. The receptors were gathered from an adult who received the MenACWY meningococcal vaccine as a control. Both conserved end residues are part of each CDR3. Each record gives: D gene, J gene, V gene, clone size, CDR3 DNA, CDR3 protein. The D gene is left open where the match is weak. The listing skips clone size in some rows; elsewhere it reads once, few, many or a size class.

d_call: .
j_call: TRBJ1-6
v_call: TRBV9
clone_size: .
cdr3_nt: TGTGCCAGCAGCGCCCAAGGTTCACCCCTCCACTTT
cdr3_aa: CASSAQGSPLHF

d_call: .
j_call: TRBJ1-4
v_call: TRBV10-3
clone_size: .
cdr3_nt: TGTGCCATCAGGGCGGGTGAAAAACTGTTTTTT
cdr3_aa: CAIRAGEKLFF

d_call: .
j_call: TRBJ2-1
v_call: TRBV9
clone_size: .
cdr3_nt: TGTGCCAGCAACTCGGCAGCGGGTCCATACAATGAGCAGTTCTTC
cdr3_aa: CASNSAAGPYNEQFF

d_call: .
j_call: TRBJ1-5
v_call: TRBV24-1
clone_size: .
cdr3_nt: TGTGCCACCAGTGAGGGGACGGCCAGGGTGGTTCAGCCCCAGCATTTT
cdr3_aa: CATSEGTARVVQPQHF

d_call: TRBD1
j_call: TRBJ2-7
v_call: TRBV7-2
clone_size: .
cdr3_nt: TGTGCCAGCAGCTTAGGGACAGGGAAAGGCTACGAGCAGTACTTC
cdr3_aa: CASSLGTGKGYEQYF

d_call: TRBD1
j_call: TRBJ1-2
v_call: TRBV6-5
clone_size: few
cdr3_nt: TGTGCCAGCTCACGACAGGGAGGCGATGGCTACACCTTC
cdr3_aa: CASSRQGGDGYTF

d_call: .
j_call: TRBJ1-6
v_call: TRBV7-2
clone_size: .
cdr3_nt: TGTGCCAGCAGCTTAGCAGGGTTTGTTGATTCACCCCTCCACTTT
cdr3_aa: CASSLAGFVDSPLHF

d_call: .
j_call: TRBJ1-4
v_call: TRBV18
clone_size: .
cdr3_nt: TGTGCCAGCTCGGGAGAAACTAATGAAAAACTGTTTTTT
cdr3_aa: CASSGETNEKLFF

d_call: TRBD1
j_call: TRBJ1-2
v_call: TRBV27
clone_size: .
cdr3_nt: TGTGCCAGCAGTGCACAGGGGGTTAACTATGGCTACACCTTC
cdr3_aa: CASSAQGVNYGYTF

d_call: .
j_call: TRBJ1-1
v_call: TRBV7-9
clone_size: .
cdr3_nt: TGTGCCAGCAGCTTCAATCCAGGGGTCATGAACACTGAAGCTTTCTTT
cdr3_aa: CASSFNPGVMNTEAFF

d_call: .
j_call: TRBJ2-5
v_call: TRBV3-1/TRBV3-2
clone_size: .
cdr3_nt: TGTGCCAGCAGCCAAGGGTCTATTGGCGAGACCCAGTACTTC
cdr3_aa: CASSQGSIGETQYF

d_call: .
j_call: TRBJ1-2
v_call: TRBV5-4
clone_size: .
cdr3_nt: TGTGCCAGCAGTTCCCCCGCAGGGGAGAGCTATGGCTACACCTTC
cdr3_aa: CASSSPAGESYGYTF

d_call: .
j_call: TRBJ1-1
v_call: TRBV30
clone_size: few
cdr3_nt: TGTGCCTGGAGTATTGAGGGGAACACTGAAGCTTTCTTT
cdr3_aa: CAWSIEGNTEAFF

d_call: .
j_call: TRBJ1-3
v_call: TRBV10-1
clone_size: .
cdr3_nt: TGCGCCAGCAGGTGTTGTCCTGGAAACACCATATATTTT
cdr3_aa: CASRCCPGNTIYF

d_call: TRBD1
j_call: TRBJ2-2
v_call: TRBV30
clone_size: .
cdr3_nt: TGTGCCTGGAGTAGACAGGGCGCGAACACCGGGGAGCTGTTTTTT
cdr3_aa: CAWSRQGANTGELFF

d_call: TRBD1
j_call: TRBJ1-1
v_call: TRBV2
clone_size: once
cdr3_nt: TGTGCCAGCAGTTTTCGACAGGGGTTTCCGGCTGAAGCTTTCTTT
cdr3_aa: CASSFRQGFPAEAFF

d_call: .
j_call: TRBJ1-5
v_call: TRBV19
clone_size: .
cdr3_nt: TGTGCCAGTAGGTTGGGACGGAATAGCAATCAGCCCCAGCATTTT
cdr3_aa: CASRLGRNSNQPQHF

d_call: TRBD1
j_call: TRBJ1-2
v_call: TRBV9
clone_size: once
cdr3_nt: TGTGCCAGCAGTTATAGCCGGGACAGGGCCCTCTATGGCTACACCTTC
cdr3_aa: CASSYSRDRALYGYTF

d_call: .
j_call: TRBJ1-5
v_call: TRBV5-1
clone_size: .
cdr3_nt: TGCGCCAGCAGCTTTGACACGTATCAGCCCCAGCATTTT
cdr3_aa: CASSFDTYQPQHF

d_call: .
j_call: TRBJ1-5
v_call: TRBV3-1/TRBV3-2
clone_size: once
cdr3_nt: TGTGCCAGCAGCCAAGAAGGGGGGCGGCCCCAGCATTTT
cdr3_aa: CASSQEGGRPQHF

d_call: TRBD1
j_call: TRBJ2-3
v_call: TRBV15
clone_size: .
cdr3_nt: TGTGCCACCAGCAGAGATCGACAGGGGGCTCCAGATACGCAGTATTTT
cdr3_aa: CATSRDRQGAPDTQYF

d_call: .
j_call: TRBJ2-5
v_call: TRBV11-3
clone_size: .
cdr3_nt: TGTGCCAGCAGCTTAGGGGCAGTCCAAGAGACCCAGTACTTC
cdr3_aa: CASSLGAVQETQYF

d_call: .
j_call: TRBJ1-4
v_call: TRBV15
clone_size: .
cdr3_nt: TGTGCCACCAGCAGAGACGGGGGAGGCATTGAAAAACTGTTTTTT
cdr3_aa: CATSRDGGGIEKLFF

d_call: .
j_call: TRBJ2-7
v_call: TRBV9
clone_size: .
cdr3_nt: TGTGCCAGCAGCGTAGATCCAGGGCTGTCCGAGCAGTACTTC
cdr3_aa: CASSVDPGLSEQYF

d_call: .
j_call: TRBJ1-1
v_call: TRBV10-1
clone_size: .
cdr3_nt: TGCGCCAGCAGTGAGGGCACACAGCGAGCTTTCTTT
cdr3_aa: CASSEGTQRAFF

d_call: TRBD2
j_call: TRBJ2-1
v_call: TRBV7-2
clone_size: once
cdr3_nt: TGTGCCAGCAGCCCATCCGGGGGGAGCTACAATGAGCAGTTCTTC
cdr3_aa: CASSPSGGSYNEQFF

d_call: .
j_call: TRBJ1-5
v_call: TRBV6-2/TRBV6-3
clone_size: .
cdr3_nt: TGTGCCAGCAGTTACCTGCGGGGGACCGGTCTTGGTACGCAGCCCCAGCATTTT
cdr3_aa: CASSYLRGTGLGTQPQHF

d_call: TRBD2
j_call: TRBJ2-1
v_call: TRBV9
clone_size: .
cdr3_nt: TGTGCCAGCAGCGTAGCACTAGCGGGAGCAAAGGCGGACAATGAGCAGTTCTTC
cdr3_aa: CASSVALAGAKADNEQFF

d_call: TRBD1
j_call: TRBJ2-5
v_call: TRBV18
clone_size: .
cdr3_nt: TGTGCCAGCTCACGCGGACAGGGCAGGGAAGAGACCCAGTACTTC
cdr3_aa: CASSRGQGREETQYF

d_call: .
j_call: TRBJ1-2
v_call: TRBV28
clone_size: .
cdr3_nt: TGTGCCATCTTGTCTCCTTACAGTGGCAAAGGCTACACCTTC
cdr3_aa: CAILSPYSGKGYTF

d_call: .
j_call: TRBJ2-1
v_call: TRBV7-2
clone_size: .
cdr3_nt: TGTGCCAGCAAAATAGTACACAGCTCCTACAATGAGCAGTTCTTC
cdr3_aa: CASKIVHSSYNEQFF

d_call: .
j_call: TRBJ2-1
v_call: TRBV29-1
clone_size: .
cdr3_nt: TGCAGCGCCGAACAGGGAGATGAGCAGTTCTTC
cdr3_aa: CSAEQGDEQFF

d_call: .
j_call: TRBJ2-5
v_call: TRBV7-2
clone_size: once
cdr3_nt: TGTGCCAGCAGCTTGGGCACCTTCCAAGAGACCCAGTACTTC
cdr3_aa: CASSLGTFQETQYF

d_call: .
j_call: TRBJ2-2
v_call: TRBV3-1/TRBV3-2
clone_size: .
cdr3_nt: TGTGCCAGCAGCCAAGTCGGTGAGGCAGGGGAGCACTTTTTAAACACCGGGGAGCTGTTTTTT
cdr3_aa: CASSQVGEAGEHFLNTGELFF

d_call: TRBD1
j_call: TRBJ1-5
v_call: TRBV15
clone_size: .
cdr3_nt: TGTGCCACCAGCAGACCGGACAGGGGGAACAATCAGCCCCAGCATTTT
cdr3_aa: CATSRPDRGNNQPQHF

d_call: TRBD1
j_call: TRBJ1-4
v_call: TRBV30
clone_size: .
cdr3_nt: TGTGCCTGGGGGACAGGGGGCGAAAAACTGTTTTTT
cdr3_aa: CAWGTGGEKLFF

d_call: TRBD2
j_call: TRBJ2-3
v_call: TRBV6-1
clone_size: .
cdr3_nt: TGTGCCAGCAGTGATTCTTTCGGGGGGTTCAGCACAGATACGCAGTATTTT
cdr3_aa: CASSDSFGGFSTDTQYF

d_call: .
j_call: TRBJ1-1
v_call: TRBV20-1
clone_size: .
cdr3_nt: TGCAGTGCCACCCCCCCCACTGAAGCTTTCTTT
cdr3_aa: CSATPPTEAFF

d_call: .
j_call: TRBJ1-5
v_call: TRBV5-5
clone_size: .
cdr3_nt: TGTGCCAGCAGCTTGGGTGGGAGCAATCAGCCCCAGCATTTT
cdr3_aa: CASSLGGSNQPQHF

d_call: TRBD1
j_call: TRBJ1-2
v_call: TRBV6-6
clone_size: once
cdr3_nt: TGTGCCAGCAGTTACCCAAACAGGGGGTCAGACTATGGCTACACCTTC
cdr3_aa: CASSYPNRGSDYGYTF

d_call: .
j_call: TRBJ1-4
v_call: TRBV30
clone_size: .
cdr3_nt: TGTGCCTGGAGTGTAAAGGGGAGGGGACACGGCCTTGTTCAACTGTTTTTT
cdr3_aa: CAWSVKGRGHGLVQLFF

d_call: TRBD2
j_call: TRBJ2-1
v_call: TRBV9
clone_size: .
cdr3_nt: TGTGCCAGCAGCGTAGGCCTAGCGGATTACAATGAGCAGTTCTTC
cdr3_aa: CASSVGLADYNEQFF

d_call: .
j_call: TRBJ1-3
v_call: TRBV23-1
clone_size: .
cdr3_nt: TGCGCCAGCAGCAGCAACACAGCAAGAAACACCATATATTTT
cdr3_aa: CASSSNTARNTIYF

d_call: .
j_call: TRBJ2-3
v_call: TRBV7-2
clone_size: .
cdr3_nt: TGTGCCAGCAGCTTGGCCTCTCGACAGCCCCCGAGCACAGATACGCAGTATTTT
cdr3_aa: CASSLASRQPPSTDTQYF

d_call: TRBD1
j_call: TRBJ1-4
v_call: TRBV7-2
clone_size: .
cdr3_nt: TGTGCCAGCAGCTTGAAACGACAGGGGGAAGAAAAACTGTTTTTT
cdr3_aa: CASSLKRQGEEKLFF

d_call: .
j_call: TRBJ2-5
v_call: TRBV28
clone_size: .
cdr3_nt: TGTGCCAGCAGTTTGGGCCCCGGGGGGACCCAGTACTTC
cdr3_aa: CASSLGPGGTQYF

d_call: .
j_call: TRBJ2-1
v_call: TRBV29-1
clone_size: .
cdr3_nt: TGCAGCACGGACGGGGGCTCGAGGCATGAGCAGTTCTTC
cdr3_aa: CSTDGGSRHEQFF

d_call: TRBD1
j_call: TRBJ2-5
v_call: TRBV11-2
clone_size: .
cdr3_nt: TGTGCCAGCAGCTTAGGGACAGGGCCTCAAGAGACCCAGTACTTC
cdr3_aa: CASSLGTGPQETQYF